A selection of T cell receptor beta chains follows, all from one sample in a study of shared clonotypes between healthy human individuals. Sequenced by immunoSEQ multiplex PCR; TCRdb stores in-frame clones only, minus some. This sample has a few million clones, with roughly 95% found just once. The sequencing sample was made of naive CD8+ T cells from PBMCs. Receptors originate from a man aged 18 to 29 in good health. Some clones in this sample may be carry-over from other donors' samples. Both conserved end residues are part of each CDR3. Clone size is stated in some rows and not others, as once, few, many or a class when expanded.

>TRBV7-6|TRBJ2-7|-
CASSPTSGGYEQYF
>TRBV4-2|TRBJ2-3|-
CASSQGLAGGTTDTQYF
>TRBV19|TRBJ1-1|-
CASSLRQLNTEAFF
>TRBV11-2|TRBJ1-5|-
CASSPGAGGPQHF
>TRBV27|TRBJ2-2|-
CASSLGQNTGELFF
>TRBV27|TRBJ2-7|-
CASSPLGGQGGIEQYF
>TRBV13|TRBJ2-2|once
CASSLGLSVRNTGELFF
>TRBV13|TRBJ2-5|-
CASSVKLGTREETQYF
>TRBV5-6|TRBJ2-1|-
CASSLGRFHEQFF
>TRBV5-4|TRBJ1-2|-
CASSPSGGIDGYTF
>TRBV7-9|TRBJ1-5|-
CASSPEIFGDRQPQHF
>TRBV6-5|TRBJ1-5|-
CASRQNGNSNQPQHF
>TRBV28|TRBJ1-1|-
CASSLGPGEAFF
>TRBV6-5|TRBJ2-1|-
CASQTRGNEQFF
>TRBV29-1|TRBJ2-1|-
CSVEDTRTSGSRPYNEQFF
>TRBV11-2|TRBJ2-1|-
CASSLQGPTAYNEQFF
>TRBV7-9|TRBJ2-5|-
CASLGVAGGPHQETQYF
>TRBV20-1|TRBJ2-7|-
CSATTGRF
>TRBV4-2|TRBJ1-2|-
CASSQAESYGYTF
>TRBV11-2|TRBJ1-2|-
CASSTPRPFYGYTF
>TRBV4-3|TRBJ2-6|-
CASSQGVAGANVLTF
>TRBV16|TRBJ1-1|-
CASSQSEQAPTEAFF
>TRBV5-1|TRBJ2-3|-
CASSPRDSGTDTQYF
>TRBV9|TRBJ2-1|-
CASSSRDRGQNEQFF
>TRBV5-1|TRBJ2-7|-
CASSPEGTGRGRAEEQYF
>TRBV5-1|TRBJ2-1|-
CASSSGLAGVYNEQFF
>TRBV28|TRBJ1-5|-
CASSLAWNQPQHF
>TRBV6-1|TRBJ1-2|-
CASTPGWGIDGYTF
>TRBV5-6|TRBJ1-1|-
CASSLGVEAFF
>TRBV4-1|TRBJ1-4|-
CASSQVENEKLFF
>TRBV7-9|TRBJ2-3|-
CASSGGARSGDTQYF
>TRBV4-2|TRBJ2-7|-
CASSQVPYEQYF
>TRBV6-5|TRBJ1-1|-
CASSIQGMNTEAFF
>TRBV9|TRBJ2-5|-
CASSSSGAQETQYF
>TRBV27|TRBJ1-1|-
CASSQQGLNTEAFF
>TRBV4-1|TRBJ2-3|-
CASSQVSSGVTDTQYF
>TRBV30|TRBJ2-7|-
CAWSLSGQNSYEQYF